This TCR beta chain was profiled in a study of cytomegalovirus exposure and HLA in healthy donors. The repertoire was sequenced with immunoSEQ multiplex PCR; TCRdb's copy has only in-frame clones and lacks some. Found here are roughly 98,000 clones, about 88% of them singletons; the top ten hold about 6%. General study results and limits: TCR sequences were mostly rare, though some public TCRs occurred in many donors.

Donors were drawn from the approximately 110-subject validation cohort, separate from the approximately 670-subject first cohort. The CDR3 contains 14 residues. Germline-derived CDR1 and CDR2 are PRHDT and FYEKMQ (reference sequence). Trimming took off 5 bases at V and 2 bases at J, with 11 bases between the two ends. This clone showed up just once. Its antigen is still unknown. The chain recombines TRBV13 with TRBJ2-3, with D possibly matching TRBD2 (5 bases). The sample taken for sequencing was PBMCs. The sequence was collected from a man aged 18 to 30 in good health and CMV-seropositive. For the CDR3, the DNA is TGTGCCAGCAGCCCTAGGACTTCCACAGATACGCAGTATTTT. This sequence encodes CASSPRTSTDTQYF.